This T cell receptor (beta chain) was retrieved from a study of cytomegalovirus exposure and HLA in healthy donors. Study-level background: Unique TCR beta sequences numbering some 110 million came from 150 million to 200 million T cells in an earlier analysis. General study results and limits: The investigators catalogued about 170 TCR beta chains as cytomegalovirus-associated.

13 Jbeta primers and 60 Vbeta primers were used for the PCR. Produced via immunoSEQ multiplex PCR; TCRdb's table is partial and in-frame only. The sample records roughly 260,000 clones, approximately 84% being singletons. Germline V gene data show CDR1 as ENHRY and CDR2 as SYGVKD. V lost 8 bases, J lost 6 bases, and 13 bases lay in between. CDR3 length: 13 amino acids. On this clone itself: No antigen is known for it.

Sequencing was carried out using PBMCs. V and J are TRBV10-3 and TRBJ1-4; D is uncertain. This clonotype was obtained from a woman in her thirties or forties in good health and CMV-seropositive. As DNA, the CDR3 is TGTGCCATCGGGGAGGGAGTGGATGAAAAACTGTTTTTT. Translating it yields CAIGEGVDEKLFF.